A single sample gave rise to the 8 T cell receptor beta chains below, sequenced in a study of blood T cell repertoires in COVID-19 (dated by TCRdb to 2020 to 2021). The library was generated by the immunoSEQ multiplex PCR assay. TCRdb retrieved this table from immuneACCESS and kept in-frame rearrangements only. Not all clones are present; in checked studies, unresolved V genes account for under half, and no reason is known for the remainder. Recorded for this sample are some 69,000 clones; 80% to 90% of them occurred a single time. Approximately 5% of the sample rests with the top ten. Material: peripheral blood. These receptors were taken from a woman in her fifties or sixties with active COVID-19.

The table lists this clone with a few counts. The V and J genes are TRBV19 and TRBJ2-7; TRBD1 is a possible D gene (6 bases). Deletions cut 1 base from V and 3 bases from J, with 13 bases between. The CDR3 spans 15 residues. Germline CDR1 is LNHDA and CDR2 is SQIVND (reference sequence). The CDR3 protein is CASSIGAGAVYEQYF. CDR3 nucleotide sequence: TGTGCCAGTAGTATAGGGGCAGGGGCCGTCTACGAGCAGTACTTC.

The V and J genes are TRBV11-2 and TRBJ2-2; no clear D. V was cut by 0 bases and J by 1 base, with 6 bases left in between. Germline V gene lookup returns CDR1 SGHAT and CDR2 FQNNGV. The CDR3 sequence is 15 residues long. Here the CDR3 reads CASSLDLLNTGELFF. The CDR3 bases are TGTGCCAGCAGCTTAGATCTTCTGAACACCGGGGAGCTGTTTTTT.

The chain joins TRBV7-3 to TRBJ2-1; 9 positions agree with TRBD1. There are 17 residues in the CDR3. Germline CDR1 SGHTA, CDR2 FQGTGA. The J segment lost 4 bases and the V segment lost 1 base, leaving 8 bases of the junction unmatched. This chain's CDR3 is CASSLKGTGSEYNEQFF. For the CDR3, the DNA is TGTGCCAGCAGCTTAAAGGGGACAGGGTCCGAGTACAATGAGCAGTTCTTC.

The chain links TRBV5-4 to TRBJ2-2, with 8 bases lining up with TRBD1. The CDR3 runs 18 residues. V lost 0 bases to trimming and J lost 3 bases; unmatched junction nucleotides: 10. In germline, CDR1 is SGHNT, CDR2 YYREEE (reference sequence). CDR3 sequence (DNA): TGTGCCAGCAGCTTGGCCCCAGGGGGCGCAACTGACACCGGGGAGCTGTTTTTT. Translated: CASSLAPGGATDTGELFF.

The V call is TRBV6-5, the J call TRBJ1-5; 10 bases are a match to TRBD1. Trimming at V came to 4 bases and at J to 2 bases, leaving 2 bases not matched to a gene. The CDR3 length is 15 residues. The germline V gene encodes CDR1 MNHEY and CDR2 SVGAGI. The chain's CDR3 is CASSSTGGGNQPQHF. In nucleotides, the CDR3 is TGTGCCAGCAGTTCGACAGGGGGCGGCAATCAGCCCCAGCATTTT.

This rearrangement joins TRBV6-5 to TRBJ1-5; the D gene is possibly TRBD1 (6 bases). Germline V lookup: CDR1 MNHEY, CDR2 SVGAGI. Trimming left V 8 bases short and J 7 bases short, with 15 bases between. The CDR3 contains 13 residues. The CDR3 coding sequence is TGTGCCAGCTCCCCGGGGGGCAGCCAGCCCCAGCATTTT. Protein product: CASSPGGSQPQHF.

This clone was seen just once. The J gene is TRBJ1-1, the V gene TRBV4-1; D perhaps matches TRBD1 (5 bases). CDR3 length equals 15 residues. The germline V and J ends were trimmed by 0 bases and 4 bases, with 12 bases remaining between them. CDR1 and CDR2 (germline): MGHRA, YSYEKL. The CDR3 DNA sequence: TGCGCCAGCAGCCAAGATGAGACAGTATTCACTGAAGCTTTCTTT. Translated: CASSQDETVFTEAFF.

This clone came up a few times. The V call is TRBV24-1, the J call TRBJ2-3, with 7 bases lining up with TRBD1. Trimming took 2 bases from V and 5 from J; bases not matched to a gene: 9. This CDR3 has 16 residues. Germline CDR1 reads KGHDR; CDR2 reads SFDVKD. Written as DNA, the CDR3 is TGTGCCACCAGTGATTCCAGGACAGGTTCGGGAGATACGCAGTATTTT. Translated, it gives CATSDSRTGSGDTQYF.